Shown below are 29 T cell receptor beta chains from a single sample sequenced in a study of blood T cell repertoires in COVID-19. This table comes from immunoSEQ multiplex PCR, and its TCRdb copy is limited to in-frame clones, with some not included. The sample yields around 230,000 clones, approximately 86% seen once. Source material: peripheral blood. These receptor sequences come from a man aged 40-49 years with acute or convalescent COVID-19.

The chain couples TRBV11-3 to TRBJ2-3; TRBD2 matches 8 bases. The CDR3 length is 14 residues. V was pared by 5 bases and J by 6 bases, with 7 bases of the junction left unmatched. Germline lookup yields CDR1 SGHNT and CDR2 YENEEA. Here the CDR3 DNA reads TGTGCCAGCAGCCCCGGGGGGGGATGGGATACGCAGTATTTT. Translated, it gives CASSPGGGWDTQYF.

This chain uses TRBV10-3 with TRBJ2-5, with a tentative D call TRBD1 (6 bases). Trimming stripped 6 bases from V and 1 base from J, with 18 bases between. The germline gives CDR1 ENHRY, CDR2 SYGVKD. The CDR3 runs 16 residues. CDR3 in amino acids: CAIRSATGASQETQYF. CDR3 sequence (DNA): TGTGCCATCAGATCAGCGACAGGAGCCTCCCAAGAGACCCAGTACTTC.

J is TRBJ2-2 and V is TRBV2, with a weak D call TRBD1 (6 bases). CDR3 size: 14 residues. Trimming took off 6 bases at V and 3 bases at J, with 11 bases between the two ends. The germline V gene encodes CDR1 SNHLY and CDR2 FYNNEI. The CDR3 nucleotides read TGTGCCAGCAGACTGGACAGCTACACCGGGGAGCTGTTTTTT. Protein product: CASRLDSYTGELFF.

The rearrangement joins TRBV15 to TRBJ1-1; 7 bases line up with TRBD1. The trim removed 2 bases at V and 1 base at J, leaving 4 bases unmatched. This CDR3 has 15 amino acids. In germline, CDR1 is LNHNV, CDR2 YYDKDF (reference sequence). In DNA, the CDR3 is TGTGCCACCAGCAGACTGGACAGGCCGAACACTGAAGCTTTCTTT. It encodes CATSRLDRPNTEAFF.

The chain couples TRBV4-1 to TRBJ1-2; 10 positions match TRBD1. The CDR3 spans 15 residues. The junction had 7 bases not matched to a gene; V was cut back by 5 bases and J by 4 bases. Germline-derived CDR1 and CDR2 are MGHRA and YSYEKL. The CDR3: CASSTTGGQRYGYTF. The CDR3 nucleotides are TGCGCCAGCAGCACGACAGGGGGCCAACGCTATGGCTACACCTTC.

In DNA, the CDR3 is TGCAGTGCTAGTGTCAGGTACAATGAGCAGTTCTTC. Protein sequence: CSASVRYNEQFF. This chain joins TRBV20-1 and TRBJ2-1; D is unclear. The ends were cut back, 3 bases at V and 4 bases at J, with 7 bases in the middle. This CDR3 comprises 12 residues. CDR1 is DFQATT and CDR2 is SNEGSKA in the germline V gene (reference sequence).

The genes are TRBV19 and TRBJ2-5, with 8 bases aligning to TRBD1. Unmatched junction bases numbered 9, after V lost 5 bases and J lost 7 bases. This CDR3 is 14 amino acids long. The germline V gene encodes CDR1 LNHDA and CDR2 SQIVND (reference sequence). The CDR3: CASSVQGAWGTQYF. DNA of the CDR3: TGTGCCAGTAGTGTTCAGGGGGCGTGGGGGACCCAGTACTTC.

The V and J genes are TRBV6-6 and TRBJ2-1; 8 bases match TRBD2. Germline values: CDR1 MNHNY, CDR2 SVGAGI (reference sequence). The CDR3 totals 13 residues. V lost 10 bases, J lost 7 bases, and 9 bases stayed unmatched. The CDR3 DNA reads TGTGCCACCACGGGAGGGGGTAGGAATGAGCAGTTCTTC. It yields the protein CATTGGGRNEQFF.

The rearrangement links TRBV27 to TRBJ1-5, with D possibly matching TRBD1 (5 bases). This CDR3 spans 14 amino acids. Germline CDR1 MNHEY, CDR2 SMNVEV (reference sequence). With 8 bases removed from V and 6 bases from J, the gap between germline ends came to 17 bases. CDR3 region: CASYRVGEGQPQHF. As DNA, the CDR3 is TGTGCCAGCTATCGAGTAGGGGAGGGTCAGCCCCAGCATTTT.

The rearrangement joins TRBV12-3 or TRBV12-4 to TRBJ2-3, with 9 bases aligning to TRBD1. The CDR3 consists of 13 residues. J lost 4 bases, V lost 6 bases, and 2 bases had no gene match. As DNA, the CDR3 is TGTGCCAGCAGGGGGGACAGGGCAGATACGCAGTATTTT. It encodes CASRGDRADTQYF.

This chain connects TRBV24-1 to TRBJ1-2; 8 bases line up with TRBD1. The CDR3 covers 11 residues. Per germline, CDR1 KGHDR and CDR2 SFDVKD. V shed 9 bases and J 7 bases; nucleotides not matched to a gene: 3. DNA for the CDR3: TGTGCCACCCCTGGACAGGGTGGCTACACCTTC. It specifies CATPGQGGYTF.

The chain couples TRBV7-9 to TRBJ1-4; 8 bases match TRBD1. CDR3 length equals 14 residues. CDR1 and CDR2 (germline): SEHNR, FQNEAQ (reference sequence). Losses at the gene ends were 6 bases for V and 3 bases for J; bases not matched to a gene: 3. As DNA, the CDR3 is TGTGCCAGCAGTTCAGGGGGCTCTAATGAAAAACTGTTTTTT. It codes for CASSSGGSNEKLFF.

This sequence joins TRBV4-2 and TRBJ2-3, with 9 bases lining up with TRBD2. The germline V gene has CDR1 LGHNA and CDR2 YNFKEQ. The CDR3 runs 16 residues. Trimming took 1 base from V and 6 from J; bases not matched to a gene: 8. CDR3 nucleotide sequence: TGTGCCAGCAGCCAAGTAGCGGGAGACAACACCGATACGCAGTATTTT. Translating it yields CASSQVAGDNTDTQYF.

The chain's CDR3 is CASSYNRGLSGELFF. Here the CDR3 DNA reads TGTGCCAGCAGTTACAATAGGGGGCTATCCGGGGAGCTGTTTTTT. The chain uses TRBV6-2 or TRBV6-3 and TRBJ2-2, with 7 bases aligning to TRBD1. With 2 bases clipped from V and 6 bases from J, the junction kept 6 bases outside the gene matches. CDR1 and CDR2 (germline): MNHEY, SVGEGT. The CDR3 runs to 15 residues.

V and J are TRBV2 and TRBJ2-4, with 9 positions matching TRBD2. CDR1 and CDR2 from the germline V gene are SNHLY and FYNNEI. This CDR3 comprises 19 residues. V shed 3 bases and J 6 bases; nucleotides not matched to a gene: 18. The CDR3 region has the DNA TGTGCCAGCAGTGATCCGGTCGGGCGGGGGGGCCTAAAGGGAAACATTCAGTACTTC. Amino acid sequence: CASSDPVGRGGLKGNIQYF.

This clone was observed a handful of times. The chain employs TRBV5-1 and TRBJ2-5; TRBD1 agrees at 8 bases. The CDR3 is 15 residues long. V was pared by 4 bases and J by 5 bases, with 10 bases of the junction left unmatched. From germline, CDR1 is SGHRS and CDR2 YFSETQ. The CDR3 region is CASSVTTGVAETQYF. The DNA of the CDR3 is TGCGCCAGCAGCGTGACGACAGGGGTAGCGGAGACCCAGTACTTC.

The chain has TRBV27 and TRBJ2-1; 9 nucleotides agree with TRBD1. Germline V lookup: CDR1 MNHEY, CDR2 SMNVEV (reference sequence). The CDR3 is 18 residues long. V trimming: 3 bases; J trimming: 3 bases; junction bases outside the gene matches: 12. In DNA, the CDR3 is TGTGCCAGCAGTTTGGGGATTGGGGACAGGGAATTCTACAATGAGCAGTTCTTC. Translating gives CASSLGIGDREFYNEQFF.

This chain connects TRBV4-1 to TRBJ1-3, with a possible D match to TRBD1 (5 bases). The CDR3 spans 16 residues. With 1 base removed from V and 0 bases from J, the gap between germline ends came to 10 bases. Germline V gene sequence: CDR1 MGHRA, CDR2 YSYEKL. The DNA for the CDR3 is TGCGCCAGCAGCCAAGGACAGACCGCCTCTGGAAACACCATATATTTT. Protein sequence: CASSQGQTASGNTIYF.

The J gene is TRBJ1-2, the V gene TRBV18; D call uncertain. Per germline, CDR1 KGHSH and CDR2 LQKENI. V was trimmed by 3 bases and J by 0 bases, leaving 5 bases between them. This CDR3 spans 13 amino acids. The CDR3 loop reads CASSPGANYGYTF. CDR3 sequence (DNA): TGTGCCAGCTCACCGGGAGCTAACTATGGCTACACCTTC. The complete variable domain, with remaining parts taken from reference TRBV18 and TRBJ1-2, reads NAGVMQNPRHLVRRRGQEARLRCSPMKGHSHVYWYRQLPEEGLKFMVYLQKENIIDESGMPKERFSAEFPKEGPSILRIQQVVRGDSAAYFCASSPGANYGYTFGSGTRLTVV.

V gene TRBV3-1 (or the pseudogene TRBV3-2) combines with J gene TRBJ1-2, with D tentatively TRBD1 (5 bases). The CDR3 has 13 amino acids. The V and J ends lost 7 bases and 8 bases respectively, with 17 bases between them. Germline CDR1 and CDR2: LGHDT and YNNKEL (reference sequence). DNA of the CDR3: TGTGCCAGCACCCTCGGAGGGGTTAAAGGCTACACCTTC. Amino acid sequence: CASTLGGVKGYTF.

The chain links TRBV3-1 (or the pseudogene TRBV3-2) to TRBJ1-2; perhaps TRBD1 as D (5 bases). The CDR3 consists of 16 residues. Trimming took 4 bases from V and 8 from J, leaving 23 bases between them. The germline V gene encodes CDR1 LGHDT and CDR2 YNNKEL (reference sequence). The CDR3 protein is CASSPAMIQAWAGYTF. CDR3 DNA sequence: TGTGCCAGCAGCCCCGCGATGATACAGGCATGGGCCGGCTACACCTTC.

The chain carries TRBV7-9 and TRBJ1-2, with D tentatively TRBD1 (5 bases). The ends were cut back, 5 bases at V and 3 bases at J, with 19 bases in the middle. CDR3 length: 16 amino acids. In germline, CDR1 is SEHNR, CDR2 FQNEAQ (reference sequence). The CDR3 DNA follows: TGTGCCAGCAGCCAAACAATCGACAGCTATGACTATGGCTACACCTTC. Its translation: CASSQTIDSYDYGYTF.

V is TRBV19 and J is TRBJ1-5, with D perhaps matching TRBD1 (6 bases). The CDR3 spans 14 residues. The V end lost 6 bases, the J end lost 5 bases, and 14 bases lay between the germline ends. CDR1 is LNHDA, CDR2 SQIVND, per germline (reference sequence). Here the CDR3 reads CASRTQGMDQPQHF. For the CDR3, the DNA is TGTGCCAGTAGGACTCAGGGGATGGATCAGCCCCAGCATTTT.

V gene TRBV6-5 combines with J gene TRBJ1-1, with D possibly being TRBD1 (5 bases). From germline, CDR1 is MNHEY and CDR2 SVGAGI. The V end was cut by 0 bases, the J end by 5 bases, with 10 bases between. The CDR3 consists of 14 residues. CDR3 sequence reads: CASSYSWGSTEAFF. In nucleotides, the CDR3 is TGTGCCAGCAGTTACTCTTGGGGCTCTACTGAAGCTTTCTTT.

The V call is TRBV5-1, the J call TRBJ2-2; unclear D gene. The CDR3 is 13 amino acids. Deletions cut 1 base from V and 5 bases from J, with 6 bases between. CDR1 and CDR2 (germline): SGHRS, YFSETQ. CDR3 amino acids: CASSLSLTGELFF. The CDR3 nucleotides are TGCGCCAGCAGCTTGAGCCTTACCGGGGAGCTGTTTTTT.

The rearrangement joins TRBV6-5 to TRBJ2-7; TRBD1 matches at 8 bases. Germline CDR1 reads MNHEY; CDR2 reads SVGAGI. After removal of 8 bases from V and 5 bases from J, the junction contained 8 bases not matched to a gene. The CDR3 has 13 amino acids. In nucleotides, the CDR3 is TGTGCCAGCTCTTTACAGGGGGGAAACGAGCAGTACTTC. As protein: CASSLQGGNEQYF.

The chain carries TRBV30 and TRBJ2-3; 7 bases are shared with TRBD1. The CDR3 runs 15 residues. V was clipped by 4 bases and J by 2 bases; unmatched bases: 9. From germline, CDR1 is GTSNPN and CDR2 SVGIG (reference sequence). The CDR3 is CAWNGQVTFTDTQYF. CDR3 in DNA: TGTGCCTGGAATGGACAGGTGACTTTCACAGATACGCAGTATTTT.

V is TRBV19 and J is TRBJ2-7; TRBD2 agrees at 10 bases. The CDR3 has 15 residues. Per the germline V gene, CDR1 is LNHDA and CDR2 is SQIVND (reference sequence). Trimming took 2 bases from V and 2 from J; bases not matched to a gene: 3. The CDR3 coding sequence is TGTGCCAGTAGTATAACTAGCGGGAAAACCTACGAGCAGTACTTC. This codes for CASSITSGKTYEQYF.

V and J are TRBV6-5 and TRBJ1-1; D uncertain. With 10 bases removed from V and 1 base from J, the gap between germline ends came to 16 bases. The CDR3 totals 14 residues. Germline CDR1 reads MNHEY; CDR2 reads SVGAGI. The CDR3, as DNA: TGTGCCATCGCGGGCGCCCCGACGAACACTGAAGCTTTCTTT. This gives the protein CAIAGAPTNTEAFF.